This T cell receptor (beta chain) was recovered during a study of T cells after yellow fever vaccination. Regarding the study as a whole: Clonotype sharing between CD4 and CD8 compartments was small.

Making TCR cDNA involved 5'RACE template switching, which added UMIs and a universal primer site. Each CDR3 protein is one row after TCRdb ran MiXCR on the 5' RACE reads. The sample consists of 450,000 to 650,000 distinct CDR3 sequences, less than 15% of them appearing once. A few counts support this clonotype. Its antigen remains unknown. Sequencing was performed on PBMCs, taken on the day of the yellow fever booster vaccination. The receptor was isolated from a man aged 30 to 45 who received the YFV17D yellow fever vaccine.

The DNA of the CDR3 is TGCGCCAGCAGCCCGACTAGCCATCAAGAGACCCAGTACTTC. This translates into CASSPTSHQETQYF. The J gene is TRBJ2-5, the V gene TRBV5-1, with TRBD2 matching 7 bases. With V trimmed by 4 bases and J by 2 bases, 5 bases remained unmatched. This CDR3 has 14 residues. CDR1 and CDR2 (germline): SGHRS, YFSETQ.